The 10 T cell receptor beta chains in this list originate from one sample, sequenced in a study of T cells after yellow fever vaccination (dated by TCRdb to the late 2010s). The library came from 5' RACE. These reads were obtained on an Illumina NovaSeq 6000. TCRdb took the public reads, trimmed them with fastp at Q25, ran MiXCR for clone calling and kept in-frame beta chains. A single entry per CDR3 protein holds the most common genes and DNA from its merged rows. The sample table lists some 220,000 distinct CDR3 sequences, around 3.1% of them with a count of one. The ten largest clones represent 3.2% of the sample. The treatment or condition label, read with the paper, signifies: live attenuated yellow fever vaccine strain. The specimen was CD4+ T cells sorted from PBMCs, collected 10 days after the yellow fever booster vaccination. The origin of the receptors is a man between 18 and 35 years old who received the YFV17D yellow fever vaccine.

This clonotype was observed a handful of times. The rearrangement joins TRBV7-9 to TRBJ2-3; 8 nucleotides align to TRBD2. V gave up 8 bases and J gave up 4 bases; unmatched junction bases: 11. The CDR3 spans 15 residues. The germline V gene encodes CDR1 SEHNR and CDR2 FQNEAQ (reference sequence). For the CDR3, the DNA is TGTGCCAGCGGTCAGGGACTAGGTTCATCAGATACGCAGTATTTT. Protein: CASGQGLGSSDTQYF.

This sequence joins TRBV6-6 and TRBJ2-2; the D gene is possibly TRBD1 (6 bases). The CDR3 extends over 15 amino acids. Germline-derived CDR1 and CDR2 are MNHNY and SVGAGI (reference sequence). V dropped 1 base and J dropped 4 bases, with 10 bases sitting between them. The chain's CDR3 is CASSYLQGSTGELFF. The CDR3, as DNA: TGTGCCAGCAGTTACTTACAGGGATCCACCGGGGAGCTGTTTTTT.

This chain uses TRBV28 with TRBJ1-5; TRBD1 aligns across 7 bases. V was clipped by 4 bases and J by 3 bases; unmatched bases: 6. The CDR3 contains 15 residues. Germline lookup yields CDR1 MDHEN and CDR2 SYDVKM. The CDR3 spells CASSSPGQNNQPQHF. CDR3 DNA: TGTGCCAGCAGTTCTCCGGGACAGAACAATCAGCCCCAGCATTTT.

The chain is built from TRBV12-3 or TRBV12-4 and TRBJ1-1; D is possibly TRBD1 (5 bases). CDR3 length: 14 residues. V was pared by 6 bases and J by 6 bases, with 17 bases between. The CDR3: CASSHRDRGPEAFF. CDR3 sequence (DNA): TGTGCCAGCAGCCACCGGGACCGGGGCCCTGAAGCTTTCTTT.

This rearrangement joins TRBV6-5 to TRBJ2-3; 7 bases agree with TRBD1. The V segment lost 2 bases and the J segment 2 bases; nucleotides outside the gene matches: 4. From germline, CDR1 is MNHEY and CDR2 SVGAGI. The CDR3 runs to 15 residues. The CDR3 is CASSYLGQNTDTQYF. In DNA, the CDR3 is TGTGCCAGCAGTTACCTGGGACAGAACACAGATACGCAGTATTTT.

This clonotype has at least ten counts. The chain recombines TRBV12-3 or TRBV12-4 with TRBJ1-2; 7 nucleotides match TRBD1. The CDR3 totals 14 residues. Germline trimming cut 5 bases from V and 4 bases from J; bases unmatched to any gene: 7. The CDR3 sequence is CASSGSDRSYGYTF. DNA for the CDR3: TGTGCCAGCAGTGGATCGGACAGGTCCTATGGCTACACCTTC.

Many counts were recorded for this clonotype. V and J are TRBV11-1 and TRBJ2-5, with D perhaps matching TRBD1 (5 bases). Trimming removed 5 bases from V and 0 bases from J, with 10 bases in between. This CDR3 has 14 residues. Germline loops: CDR1 SGHAT, CDR2 FQDESV (reference sequence). CDR3 sequence (DNA): TGTGCCAGCAGCCCAGGGTCTAACCAAGAGACCCAGTACTTC. Amino acids: CASSPGSNQETQYF.

On this clonotype itself: With a much larger clone just one base away, this may be a read error. The conserved phenylalanine or tryptophan is not found at the CDR3 terminus, so this likely reflects a read error. The chain joins TRBV4-1 to TRBJ2-5, with TRBD2 matching over 10 bases. The germline gives CDR1 MGHRA, CDR2 YSYEKL. V dropped 2 bases and J dropped 5; count of bases not matched to a gene: 5. This CDR3 spans 15 amino acids. CDR3 nucleotides: TGCGCCAGCAGCCAAAGCGGGGGGGCCGTGGAGACCCAGTACTTG. Translation gives CASSQSGGAVETQYL.

This clonotype was picked up many times. This sequence joins TRBV7-9 and TRBJ2-2, with D perhaps matching TRBD1 (8 bases). CDR3 length: 17 residues. Trimming cost V 8 bases and J 5 bases, with 24 bases left between them. Germline V gene sequence: CDR1 SEHNR, CDR2 FQNEAQ (reference sequence). Written as DNA, the CDR3 is TGTGCCAGCCCGGAAGCGCAGGGGGCGCGGGGGACCGGGGAGCTGTTTTTT. It encodes CASPEAQGARGTGELFF.

This clonotype was picked up many times. The chain joins TRBV12-3 or TRBV12-4 to TRBJ1-5; D is uncertain. The CDR3 loop spans 12 amino acids. The ends were cut back, 1 base at V and 4 bases at J, with 2 bases in the middle. In DNA, the CDR3 is TGTGCCAGCAGTTTAGGAAATCAGCCCCAGCATTTT. It codes for CASSLGNQPQHF.